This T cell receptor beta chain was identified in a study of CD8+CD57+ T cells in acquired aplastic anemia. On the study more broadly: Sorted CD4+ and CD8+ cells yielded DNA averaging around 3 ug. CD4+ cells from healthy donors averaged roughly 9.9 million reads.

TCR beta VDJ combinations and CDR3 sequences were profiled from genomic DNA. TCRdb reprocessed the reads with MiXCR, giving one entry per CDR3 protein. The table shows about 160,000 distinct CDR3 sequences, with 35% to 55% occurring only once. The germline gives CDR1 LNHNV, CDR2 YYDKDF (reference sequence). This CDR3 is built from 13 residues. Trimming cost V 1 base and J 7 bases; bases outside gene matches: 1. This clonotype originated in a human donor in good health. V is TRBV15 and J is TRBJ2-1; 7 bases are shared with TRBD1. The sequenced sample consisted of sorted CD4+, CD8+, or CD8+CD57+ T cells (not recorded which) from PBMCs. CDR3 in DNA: TGTGCCACCAGCAGAGCGACAGGGAATGAGCAGTTCTTC. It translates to CATSRATGNEQFF.